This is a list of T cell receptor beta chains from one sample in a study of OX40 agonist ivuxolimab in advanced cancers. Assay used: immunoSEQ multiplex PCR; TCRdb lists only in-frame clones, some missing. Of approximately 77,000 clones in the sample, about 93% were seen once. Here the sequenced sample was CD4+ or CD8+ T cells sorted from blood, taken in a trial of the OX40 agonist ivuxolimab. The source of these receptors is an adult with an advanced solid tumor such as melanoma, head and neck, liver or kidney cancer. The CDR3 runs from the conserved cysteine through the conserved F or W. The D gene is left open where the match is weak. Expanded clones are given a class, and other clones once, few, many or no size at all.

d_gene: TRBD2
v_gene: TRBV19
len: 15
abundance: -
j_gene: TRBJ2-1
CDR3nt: TGTGCCAGTAGTATTACTAGCGGGCCTTACAATGAGCAGTTCTTC
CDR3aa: CASSITSGPYNEQFF

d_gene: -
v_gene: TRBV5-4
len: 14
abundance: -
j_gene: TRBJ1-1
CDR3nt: TGTGCCAGCAGCTTACCTCAGGGGAACACTGAAGCTTTCTTT
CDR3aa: CASSLPQGNTEAFF

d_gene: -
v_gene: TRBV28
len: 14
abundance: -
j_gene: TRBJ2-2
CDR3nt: TGTGCCAGCAGATTGGGCGGGTTAACCGGGGAGCTGTTTTTT
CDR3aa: CASRLGGLTGELFF

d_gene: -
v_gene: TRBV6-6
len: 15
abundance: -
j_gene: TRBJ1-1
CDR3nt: TGTGCCAGCAGTTACTCGACGGGCGAAGGGACTGAAGCTTTCTTT
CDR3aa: CASSYSTGEGTEAFF

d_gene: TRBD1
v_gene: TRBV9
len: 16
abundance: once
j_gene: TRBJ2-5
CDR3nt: TGTGCCAGCAGCGCGTGGGCTAGACAGGGCCAAGAGACCCAGTACTTC
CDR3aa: CASSAWARQGQETQYF

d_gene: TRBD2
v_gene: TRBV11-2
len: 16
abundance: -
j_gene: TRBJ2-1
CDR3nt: TGTGCCAGCAGCTTAGGAGCGGGAGTTGTGTACAATGAGCAGTTCTTC
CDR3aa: CASSLGAGVVYNEQFF

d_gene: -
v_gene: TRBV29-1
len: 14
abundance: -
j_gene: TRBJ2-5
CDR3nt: TGCAGCGGGATACTGGGACACAACCAAGAGACCCAGTACTTC
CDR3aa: CSGILGHNQETQYF

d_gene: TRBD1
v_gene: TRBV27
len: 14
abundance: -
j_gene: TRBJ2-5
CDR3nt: TGTGCCAGCAGATGGACAGGGTACCAAGAGACCCAGTACTTC
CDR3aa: CASRWTGYQETQYF

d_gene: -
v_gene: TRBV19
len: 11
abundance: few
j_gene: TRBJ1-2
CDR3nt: TGTGCCAGTAGTATGAACTATGGCTACACCTTC
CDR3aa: CASSMNYGYTF

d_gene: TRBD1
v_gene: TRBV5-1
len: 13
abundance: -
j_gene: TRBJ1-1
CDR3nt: TGCGCCAGCGGACAGGGTTTGCGAACTGAAGCTTTCTTT
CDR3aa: CASGQGLRTEAFF

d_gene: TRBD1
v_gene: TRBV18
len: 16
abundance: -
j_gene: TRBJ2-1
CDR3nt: TGTGCCAGCTCACCAAATAACAGGGGAAACTACAATGAGCAGTTCTTC
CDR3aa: CASSPNNRGNYNEQFF

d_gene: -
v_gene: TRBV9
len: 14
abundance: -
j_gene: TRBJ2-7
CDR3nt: TGTGCCAGCAGCGTAGAAGACTCAGGATACGAGCAGTACTTC
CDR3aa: CASSVEDSGYEQYF

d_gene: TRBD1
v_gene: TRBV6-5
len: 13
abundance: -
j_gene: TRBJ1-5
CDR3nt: TGTGCCAGCCGACAGGGGAGCGATCAGCCCCAGCATTTT
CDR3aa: CASRQGSDQPQHF

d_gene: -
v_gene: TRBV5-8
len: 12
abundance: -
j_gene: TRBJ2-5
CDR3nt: TGTGCCAGCAGCCCCTCCCAAGAGACCCAGTACTTC
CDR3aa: CASSPSQETQYF

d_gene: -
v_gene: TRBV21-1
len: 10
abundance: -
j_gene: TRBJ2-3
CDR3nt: TGTGCCAGCAGCAAAGACGGGGGGCCTTTT
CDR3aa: CASSKDGGPF

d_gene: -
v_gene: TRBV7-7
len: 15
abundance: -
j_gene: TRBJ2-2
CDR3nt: TGTGCCAGCAGCTCCTCAGGGGGCGGGAGCGGGGAGCTGTTTTTT
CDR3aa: CASSSSGGGSGELFF

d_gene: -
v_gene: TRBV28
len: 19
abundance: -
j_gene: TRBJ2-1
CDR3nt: TGTGCCAGCCCCAGGGGCAGGGCACCGGGACCACAAACTTACAATGAGCAGTTCTTC
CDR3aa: CASPRGRAPGPQTYNEQFF

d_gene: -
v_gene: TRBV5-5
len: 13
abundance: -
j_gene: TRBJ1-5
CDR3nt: TGTGCCAGCAGCTCGTTCGTCAATCAGCCCCAGCATTTT
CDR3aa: CASSSFVNQPQHF

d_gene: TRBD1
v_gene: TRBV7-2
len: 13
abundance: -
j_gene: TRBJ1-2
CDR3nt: TGTGCCAGCAGCGTAGGGACAGAGAGAGGCTACACCTTC
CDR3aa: CASSVGTERGYTF

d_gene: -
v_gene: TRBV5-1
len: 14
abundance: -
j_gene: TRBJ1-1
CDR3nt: TGCGCCAGCAGCTTGGGACAGTCGTATGCTGAAGCTTTCTTT
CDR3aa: CASSLGQSYAEAFF

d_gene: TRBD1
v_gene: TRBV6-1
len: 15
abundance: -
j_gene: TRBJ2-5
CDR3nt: TGTGCCAGCAGCTCTCTCCGGGACAGGGGGGGGACCCAGTACTTC
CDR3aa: CASSSLRDRGGTQYF

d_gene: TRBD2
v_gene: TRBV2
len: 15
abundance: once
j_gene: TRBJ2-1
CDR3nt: TGTGCCAGCACATTACTAGCGGGAGTTAACAATGAGCAGTTCTTC
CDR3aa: CASTLLAGVNNEQFF

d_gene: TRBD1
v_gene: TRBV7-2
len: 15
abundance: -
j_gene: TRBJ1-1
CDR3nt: TGTGCCAGCAGCACGGATGACAGGGGTATCACTGAAGCTTTCTTT
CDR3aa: CASSTDDRGITEAFF

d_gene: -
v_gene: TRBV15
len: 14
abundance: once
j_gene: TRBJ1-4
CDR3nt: TGTGCCACCAGCAGGCCGACGCAGGGCGTAAAACTGTTTTTT
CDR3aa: CATSRPTQGVKLFF

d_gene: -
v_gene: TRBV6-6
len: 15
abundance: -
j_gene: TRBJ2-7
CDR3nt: TGTGCCAGCAGTAGCTCGGGGAGGTCCTCCTACGAGCAGTACTTC
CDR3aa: CASSSSGRSSYEQYF

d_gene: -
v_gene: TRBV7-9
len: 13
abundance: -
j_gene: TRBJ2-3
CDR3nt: TGTGCCAGCAGCTTAGCGGACACAGATACGCAGTATTTT
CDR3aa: CASSLADTDTQYF

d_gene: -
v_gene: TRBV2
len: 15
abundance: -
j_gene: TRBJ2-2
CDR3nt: TGTGCCAGCAGTGAAGACGGAGGGTACACCGGGGAGCTGTTTTTT
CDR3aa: CASSEDGGYTGELFF

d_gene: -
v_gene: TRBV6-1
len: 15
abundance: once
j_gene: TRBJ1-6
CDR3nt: TGTGCCAGCATTCCGGGGTACGAAAATAATTCACCCCTCCACTTT
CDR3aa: CASIPGYENNSPLHF

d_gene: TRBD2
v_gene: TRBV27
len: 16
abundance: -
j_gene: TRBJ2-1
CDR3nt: TGTGCCAGCGCTTTAATCCCAAGCGGGGGGGCCAATGAGCAGTTCTTC
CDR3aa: CASALIPSGGANEQFF

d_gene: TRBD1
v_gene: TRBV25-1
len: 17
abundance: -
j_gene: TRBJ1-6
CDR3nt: TGTGCCAGCAGTACCCGACAGGGTATTGTAGTTGGTTCACCCCTCCACTTT
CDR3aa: CASSTRQGIVVGSPLHF

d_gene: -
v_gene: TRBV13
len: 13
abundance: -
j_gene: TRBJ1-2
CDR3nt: TGTGCCAGCGCTCCGATGCGGGGACCTGGCTACACCTTC
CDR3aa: CASAPMRGPGYTF